This T cell receptor beta chain was profiled in a study of Graves' ophthalmopathy and Graves' hyperthyroidism. RNA transcripts were the template, and TCR beta CDR3 regions were amplified from them. First-round RT-PCR employed HTBI primers, with a second-round multiplex PCR after it. TCRdb analysed the multiplex PCR reads with MiXCR anew, one entry per CDR3 protein. The data contain hundreds of thousands of distinct CDR3 sequences, about 38% of them singletons. This clonotype was detected a few times. CDR3 size: 15 residues. Trimming removed 2 bases at V and 7 bases at J, with 12 bases between. CDR1 is SGHTA, CDR2 FQGNSA, per germline. Ophthalmopathy donors' eye disease showed moderate-to-severe activity, CAS of at least 3, NOSPECS of at least 4 and duration under 3 months.

The clonotype originates from an adult man with Graves' ophthalmopathy. The sample was peripheral blood. The chain combines TRBV7-2 with TRBJ1-6; possible D gene TRBD1, 6 bases. CDR3 nucleotides: TGTGCCAGCAGCTTAACAGGGTGGAACAATTCACCCCTCCACTTT. Amino acid sequence: CASSLTGWNNSPLHF.